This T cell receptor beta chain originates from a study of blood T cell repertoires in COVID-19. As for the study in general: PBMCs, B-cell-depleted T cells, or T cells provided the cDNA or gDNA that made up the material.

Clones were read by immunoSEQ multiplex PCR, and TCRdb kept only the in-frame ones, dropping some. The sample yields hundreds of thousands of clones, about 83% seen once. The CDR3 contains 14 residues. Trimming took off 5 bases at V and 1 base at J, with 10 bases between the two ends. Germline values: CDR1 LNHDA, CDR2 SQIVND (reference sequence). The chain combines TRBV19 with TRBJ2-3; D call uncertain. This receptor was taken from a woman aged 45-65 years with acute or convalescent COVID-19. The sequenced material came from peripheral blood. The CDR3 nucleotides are TGTGCCAGTAGTGTATCAACACGCACAGATACGCAGTATTTT. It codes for CASSVSTRTDTQYF.